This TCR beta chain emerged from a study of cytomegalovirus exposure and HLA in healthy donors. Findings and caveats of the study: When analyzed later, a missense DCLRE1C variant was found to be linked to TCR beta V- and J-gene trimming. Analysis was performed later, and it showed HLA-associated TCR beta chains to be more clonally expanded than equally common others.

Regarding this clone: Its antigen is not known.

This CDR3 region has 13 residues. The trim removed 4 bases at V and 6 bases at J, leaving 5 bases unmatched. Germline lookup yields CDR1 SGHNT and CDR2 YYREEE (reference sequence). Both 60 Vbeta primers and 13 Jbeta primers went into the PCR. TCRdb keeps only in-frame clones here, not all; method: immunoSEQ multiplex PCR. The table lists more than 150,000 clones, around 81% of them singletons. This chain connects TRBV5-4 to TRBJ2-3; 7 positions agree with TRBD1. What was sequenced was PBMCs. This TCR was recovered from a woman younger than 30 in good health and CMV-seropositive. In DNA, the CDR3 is TGTGCCAGCAGCCGACAGGGCTATGATACGCAGTATTTT. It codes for CASSRQGYDTQYF.